A selection of T cell receptor beta chains follows, all from one sample in a study of T cell repertoires in MIS-A myocarditis. Only in-frame clones appear in the TCRdb table, and some are missing; sequencing was by immunoSEQ multiplex PCR. Of 14,000 to 15,000 clones detected, 70% to 75% appear once; the ten largest clones hold more than 55%. Sequenced sample: left ventricle heart tissue obtained at autopsy. Receptors originate from a man younger than 35 with fulminant myocarditis from multisystem inflammatory syndrome in adults (MIS-A) after COVID-19. CDR3s include the opening cysteine and the closing phenylalanine or tryptophan. A D gene is named only where the DNA matches it firmly. Clone size is given for some rows only: seen once, a few or many times, or a class if the clone is expanded.

V gene: TRBV27
clone size: NA
J gene: TRBJ2-1
D gene: TRBD1
CDR3 protein: CASSSGNRGNEQFF
CDR3 DNA: TGTGCCAGCAGTTCGGGGAACAGGGGGAATGAGCAGTTCTTC

V gene: TRBV11-2
clone size: NA
J gene: TRBJ2-1
D gene: TRBD1
CDR3 protein: CASSVGGTGVVNEQFF
CDR3 DNA: TGTGCCAGCAGCGTGGGGGGGACAGGGGTTGTAAATGAGCAGTTCTTC

V gene: TRBV15
clone size: NA
J gene: TRBJ1-2
D gene: NA
CDR3 protein: CATSLDPEGAYGYTF
CDR3 DNA: TGTGCCACCAGTCTGGACCCCGAAGGAGCCTATGGCTACACCTTC

V gene: TRBV5-5
clone size: NA
J gene: TRBJ1-2
D gene: NA
CDR3 protein: CASSLGVGVGYTF
CDR3 DNA: TGTGCCAGCAGCTTGGGGGTGGGCGTTGGCTACACCTTC

V gene: TRBV28
clone size: NA
J gene: TRBJ2-2
D gene: NA
CDR3 protein: CASSYYTGELFF
CDR3 DNA: TGTGCCAGCAGTTATTACACCGGGGAGCTGTTTTTT

V gene: TRBV7-9
clone size: once
J gene: TRBJ2-3
D gene: NA
CDR3 protein: CASSLGVGRIADTQYF
CDR3 DNA: TGTGCCAGCAGCTTAGGTGTGGGGAGGATCGCAGATACGCAGTATTTT

V gene: TRBV19
clone size: NA
J gene: TRBJ1-2
D gene: NA
CDR3 protein: CASSQDTPILQGSGYTF
CDR3 DNA: TGTGCCAGTAGTCAAGACACCCCTATACTCCAGGGGTCTGGCTACACCTTC

V gene: TRBV27
clone size: NA
J gene: TRBJ2-3
D gene: TRBD2
CDR3 protein: CASSLSLAAHDTQYF
CDR3 DNA: TGTGCCAGCAGTTTATCTCTAGCGGCTCACGATACGCAGTATTTT

V gene: TRBV5-1
clone size: once
J gene: TRBJ2-6
D gene: NA
CDR3 protein: CASSLYSGDFWSGANVLTF
CDR3 DNA: TGCGCCAGCAGCTTATACTCAGGGGATTTCTGGTCTGGGGCCAACGTCCTGACTTTC

V gene: TRBV7-2
clone size: few
J gene: TRBJ1-1
D gene: TRBD1
CDR3 protein: CASSTGAVVNTEAFF
CDR3 DNA: TGTGCCAGCAGCACAGGGGCGGTAGTGAACACTGAAGCTTTCTTT